The sequence of this TCR beta chain was determined in a study of shared clonotypes between healthy human individuals. The CDR3 length is 12 residues. Trimming shortened V by 6 bases and J by 6 bases, and 12 bases separated the two germline ends. The germline CDR1 and CDR2 sequences are MNHEY and SVGAGI. Comment on this clone: The same CDR3 arises from other DNA sequences in this sample as well.

Clones were read by immunoSEQ multiplex PCR, and TCRdb kept only the in-frame ones, dropping some. This table holds roughly 2.2 million clones, around 90% found once. The sequencing input was naive CD4+ T cells from PBMCs. Subset described: CD45RA+ positively selected. The gene calls are TRBV6-5 and TRBJ2-7; D may be TRBD1 (6 bases). This TCR derives from a man younger than 35 in good health. Some clones in this sample may be carry-over from other donors' samples. In DNA, the CDR3 is TGTGCCAGCAGGACAGGAGTAGGCGAGCAGTACTTC. Translating it yields CASRTGVGEQYF.